Below, one T cell receptor (beta chain) is given with its context. Here immunoSEQ multiplex PCR was the method, and the copy in TCRdb shows in-frame clones only, minus some. The data hold around 300,000 clones, with about 87% observed a single time. This entry comes from a study of blood T cell repertoires in COVID-19. CDR3 length: 13 residues. V gave up 5 bases and J gave up 7 bases, with 11 bases separating them. The chain is built from TRBV12-3 or TRBV12-4 and TRBJ2-2, with D uncertain. Sequenced: PBMCs or T cells enriched from blood (not recorded which). The clonotype originates from a young man who had recovered from COVID-19. The chain's CDR3 is CASSLGSGGELFF. CDR3 coding DNA: TGTGCCAGCAGTCTGGGCAGTGGCGGGGAGCTGTTTTTT.